The next 28 T cell receptor beta chains were all read from a single sample in a study of blood T cell repertoires in COVID-19. Using immunoSEQ multiplex PCR, the repertoire was profiled, and TCRdb retains in-frame clones only, with some absent. This sample carries some 220,000 clones, around 90% of them seen once, and the ten largest clones take over 0.8%. Sequenced input: peripheral blood. These receptor sequences come from a man aged 25-45 years with COVID-19, enrolled during active disease.

The rearrangement uses TRBV6-4 and TRBJ2-3, with D possibly matching TRBD2 (7 bases). Per the germline V gene, CDR1 is MRHNA and CDR2 is SNTAGT. This CDR3 contains 15 residues. The V gene lost 0 bases and the J gene lost 4 bases, with 11 bases spanning the gap. The CDR3 loop reads CASSDSKGGSDTQYF. CDR3 sequence (DNA): TGTGCCAGCAGTGACTCGAAGGGGGGGTCAGATACGCAGTATTTT.

The chain carries TRBV5-6 and TRBJ2-2, with D perhaps TRBD2 (7 bases). With 2 bases removed from V and 2 bases from J, the gap between germline ends came to 10 bases. The CDR3 runs 15 residues. Germline V gives CDR1 SGHDT, CDR2 YYEEEE. The CDR3 bases are TGTGCCAGCAGCTTCGGGGGGCTAAACACCGGGGAGCTGTTTTTT. Amino acid sequence: CASSFGGLNTGELFF. The whole variable domain, filled in from reference TRBV5-6 and TRBJ2-2, reads DAGVTQSPTHLIKTRGQQVTLRCSPKSGHDTVSWYQQALGQGPQFIFQYYEEEERQRGNFPDRFSGHQFPNYSSELNVNALLLGDSALYLCASSFGGLNTGELFFGEGSRLTVL.

This rearrangement joins TRBV5-6 to TRBJ1-1; possibly TRBD1 for D (6 bases). Between the trimmed V and J ends, which lost 3 bases and 1 base, there was a span of 13 bases. This CDR3 region has 15 residues. The V gene's germline CDR1 is SGHDT and CDR2 YYEEEE. CDR3 sequence: CASSSAGQTNTEAFF. The CDR3 DNA reads as TGTGCCAGCAGCTCGGCCGGACAGACGAACACTGAAGCTTTCTTT.

J is TRBJ1-5 and V is TRBV28; tentative D call: TRBD1 (5 bases). Germline V lookup: CDR1 MDHEN, CDR2 SYDVKM. Between the trimmed V and J ends, which lost 2 bases and 6 bases, there was a span of 11 bases. The CDR3 consists of 14 residues. The CDR3 DNA reads as TGTGCCAGCAGTTTAACCAGGGAGGTTCAGCCCCAGCATTTT. Amino acids: CASSLTREVQPQHF.

V usage is TRBV7-3 and J usage is TRBJ1-2; 8 positions agree with TRBD1. V lost 2 bases to trimming and J lost 6 bases; unmatched junction nucleotides: 5. CDR1 and CDR2 (germline): SGHTA, FQGTGA. CDR3 length equals 14 residues. CDR3 in DNA: TGTGCCAGCAGCTTAGGGTCAGGGGGCGATGGCTACACCTTC. Protein: CASSLGSGGDGYTF.

This clone has more than one count but fewer than ten. V is TRBV4-1 and J is TRBJ2-5; D is perhaps TRBD2 (6 bases). CDR3 length equals 17 residues. V was shortened by 0 bases and J by 8 bases, with 22 bases between the two germline ends. The germline V gene encodes CDR1 MGHRA and CDR2 YSYEKL. The DNA of the CDR3 is TGCGCCAGCAGCCAAGATCCGGGTGGGGGGTTATCAGGAACCCAGTACTTC. This sequence encodes CASSQDPGGGLSGTQYF.

With respect to this clone: One junction end disagrees with the germline gene, perhaps due to a read error. The chain joins TRBV5-1 to TRBJ2-2, with 9 positions matching TRBD2. The CDR3 consists of 14 residues. In germline, CDR1 is SGHRS, CDR2 YFSETQ. The DNA of the CDR3 is TGCGCCAGCGGCTTAGCGGGGGTTACCGGGGAGCTGTTTTTT. It yields the protein CASGLAGVTGELFF.

The chain employs TRBV3-1 (or the pseudogene TRBV3-2) and TRBJ2-5; TRBD2 matches 10 bases. This CDR3 has 17 amino acids. Trimming removed 1 base from V and 2 bases from J; junction bases left unmatched: 7. Germline V lookup: CDR1 LGHDT, CDR2 YNNKEL (reference sequence). CDR3 residues: CASSQVPSGGGQETQYF. DNA of the CDR3: TGTGCCAGCAGCCAAGTCCCTAGCGGGGGAGGGCAAGAGACCCAGTACTTC.

This chain connects TRBV2 to TRBJ1-2; 7 positions agree with TRBD1. V lost 3 bases and J lost 5; bases outside the gene matches: 9. The CDR3 totals 15 residues. The germline CDR1 and CDR2 sequences are SNHLY and FYNNEI. In DNA, the CDR3 is TGTGCCAGCAGTGAGAATGAGGGGGCGCGATATGGCTACACCTTC. The encoded protein is CASSENEGARYGYTF.

V is TRBV5-1 and J is TRBJ1-1, with unresolved D. Germline V gene lookup returns CDR1 SGHRS and CDR2 YFSETQ. Trimming stripped 0 bases from V and 0 bases from J, with 18 bases between. The CDR3 spans 18 residues. The CDR3 protein is CASSLVAGGINMNTEAFF. The CDR3 DNA sequence: TGCGCCAGCAGCTTGGTCGCGGGCGGGATTAACATGAACACTGAAGCTTTCTTT.

This chain joins TRBV7-9 and TRBJ1-1; D unresolved. The CDR3 consists of 12 residues. With 6 bases removed from V and 2 bases from J, the gap between germline ends came to 7 bases. CDR1 SEHNR and CDR2 FQNEAQ come from the germline V gene (reference sequence). CDR3 DNA: TGTGCCAGCAGACTAGGTAACACTGAAGCTTTCTTT. As protein: CASRLGNTEAFF.

The chain uses TRBV6-5 and TRBJ2-5; the match to TRBD2 covers 13 bases. This CDR3 is 15 amino acids long. The germline V gene has CDR1 MNHEY and CDR2 SVGAGI. Unmatched junction bases numbered 6, after V lost 7 bases and J lost 4 bases. As DNA, the CDR3 is TGTGCCAGCACCCCTCGACTAGCGGGGGGAGAGACCCAGTACTTC. It is translated as CASTPRLAGGETQYF.

V usage is TRBV6-2 or TRBV6-3 and J usage is TRBJ2-5; TRBD2 matches 12 bases. V lost 2 bases to trimming and J lost 5 bases; unmatched junction nucleotides: 12. The CDR3 length is 18 residues. The germline V gene encodes CDR1 MNHEY and CDR2 SVGEGT. The CDR3: CASSYGLAGGPRRETQYF. CDR3 bases: TGTGCCAGCAGTTACGGGCTAGCGGGGGGGCCCCGGAGGGAGACCCAGTACTTC.

This clone was seen a handful of times. V is TRBV9 and J is TRBJ1-3, with D perhaps matching TRBD1 (6 bases). Looked up from germline, CDR1 is SGDLS and CDR2 is YYNGEE. Trimming left V 0 bases short and J 4 bases short, with 17 bases between. The CDR3 contains 17 residues. The chain's CDR3 is CASSVEVSGAGGNTIYF. DNA of the CDR3: TGTGCCAGCAGCGTAGAAGTTTCAGGGGCTGGAGGAAACACCATATATTTT.

V gene TRBV5-1 combines with J gene TRBJ1-3, with D perhaps matching TRBD1 (5 bases). The CDR3 loop spans 13 amino acids. Trimming stripped 5 bases from V and 0 bases from J, with 6 bases between. Germline V lookup: CDR1 SGHRS, CDR2 YFSETQ. The CDR3 coding sequence is TGCGCCAGCAGAACAGGCTCTGGAAACACCATATATTTT. This gives the protein CASRTGSGNTIYF.

This rearrangement joins TRBV7-7 to TRBJ2-5; maybe TRBD2 (6 bases). Germline CDR1 SSHAT, CDR2 FNYEAQ (reference sequence). V lost 5 bases and J lost 1, with 17 bases in between. CDR3 length equals 16 residues. The CDR3 sequence is CASSPNRGLPQETQYF. The CDR3, as DNA: TGTGCCAGCAGCCCAAACCGGGGACTCCCCCAAGAGACCCAGTACTTC.

This clone was detected only once. V usage is TRBV14 and J usage is TRBJ2-1, with 10 bases matching TRBD2. Unmatched junction bases numbered 8, after V lost 4 bases and J lost 8 bases. The CDR3 sequence is 15 residues long. Germline values: CDR1 SGHDN, CDR2 FVKESK. The CDR3: CASSPVAGGTYEQFF. CDR3 sequence (DNA): TGTGCCAGCAGCCCAGTAGCGGGGGGTACCTATGAGCAGTTCTTC.

The V and J genes are TRBV6-5 and TRBJ1-6; 9 bases are a match to TRBD1. Looked up from germline, CDR1 is MNHEY and CDR2 is SVGAGI. With V trimmed by 8 bases and J by 7 bases, 6 bases remained unmatched. This CDR3 is built from 14 residues. The CDR3 coding sequence is TGTGCCAGCTCACAGGGACAGGGAAATTCACCCCTCCACTTT. This gives the protein CASSQGQGNSPLHF.

The chain joins TRBV6-1 to TRBJ1-2, with TRBD1 as a possible D gene (5 bases). Germline values: CDR1 MNHNS, CDR2 SASEGT. V lost 1 base and J lost 8, with 11 bases in between. This CDR3 is built from 13 residues. CDR3 bases: TGTGCCAGCAGTGAAGACCCCAGGGTCGGCTACACCTTC. Its translation is CASSEDPRVGYTF.

The chain joins TRBV6-5 to TRBJ2-7; D call uncertain. V gave up 0 bases and J gave up 3 bases, with 9 bases separating them. The length of the CDR3 is 14 residues. Germline V gene lookup returns CDR1 MNHEY and CDR2 SVGAGI. The CDR3 reads CASSYSMGNYEQYF. CDR3 in DNA: TGTGCCAGCAGTTACTCGATGGGCAACTACGAGCAGTACTTC.

The V gene is TRBV3-1 (or the pseudogene TRBV3-2), the J gene TRBJ2-2; D may be TRBD1 (5 bases). Germline V gene sequence: CDR1 LGHDT, CDR2 YNNKEL (reference sequence). The CDR3 consists of 13 residues. V was clipped by 1 base and J by 6 bases, with 6 bases between them. CDR3 DNA: TGTGCCAGCAGCCAAGCAGGGTCCGGGGAGCTGTTTTTT. This codes for CASSQAGSGELFF.

This rearrangement joins TRBV6-4 to TRBJ2-2; 12 bases are a match to TRBD2. The V and J ends lost 5 bases and 3 bases, in that order; junction bases with no gene match: 4. Germline CDR1 reads MRHNA; CDR2 reads SNTAGT. The CDR3 has 16 amino acids. The CDR3 reads CASSQLAGGYTGELFF. The CDR3 DNA follows: TGTGCCAGCAGTCAACTAGCGGGGGGCTACACCGGGGAGCTGTTTTTT.

The chain joins TRBV5-4 to TRBJ1-5; unclear D gene. The germline V gene has CDR1 SGHNT and CDR2 YYREEE (reference sequence). This CDR3 is built from 14 residues. Trimming stripped 1 base from V and 1 base from J, with 6 bases between. CDR3 sequence: CASSLRGSNQPQHF. CDR3 coding DNA: TGTGCCAGCAGCTTGCGAGGGAGCAATCAGCCCCAGCATTTT.

The V and J genes are TRBV7-3 and TRBJ2-3, with D unresolved. Per germline, CDR1 SGHTA and CDR2 FQGTGA. The V gene lost 6 bases and the J gene lost 0 bases, with 7 bases spanning the gap. The CDR3 totals 13 residues. As DNA, the CDR3 is TGTGCCAGCAGAATGACTAGCACAGATACGCAGTATTTT. This translates into CASRMTSTDTQYF. The complete variable domain, with remaining parts taken from reference TRBV7-3 and TRBJ2-3, reads GAGVSQTPSNKVTEKGKYVELRCDPISGHTALYWYRQSLGQGPEFLIYFQGTGAADDSGLPNDRFFAVRPEGSVSTLKIQRTERGDSAVYLCASRMTSTDTQYFGPGTRLTVL.

This chain joins TRBV3-1 (or the pseudogene TRBV3-2) and TRBJ2-3; 10 positions match TRBD1. Per the germline V gene, CDR1 is LGHDT and CDR2 is YNNKEL (reference sequence). The CDR3 runs 18 residues. After removal of 1 base from V and 2 bases from J, the junction contained 9 bases not matched to a gene. CDR3 DNA: TGTGCCAGCAGCCAAGGGGTCCGGGACAGGGGCTTCACAGATACGCAGTATTTT. Its protein product is CASSQGVRDRGFTDTQYF.

The rearrangement links TRBV3-1 (or the pseudogene TRBV3-2) to TRBJ2-3, with TRBD1 matching over 9 bases. V was clipped by 5 bases and J by 2 bases; unmatched bases: 5. The CDR3 is made up of 15 amino acids. CDR1 is LGHDT and CDR2 is YNNKEL in the germline V gene (reference sequence). CDR3 loop: CASSDGTGFTDTQYF. DNA for the CDR3: TGTGCCAGCAGCGACGGGACAGGGTTCACAGATACGCAGTATTTT.

The V call is TRBV2, the J call TRBJ2-3; 12 nucleotides agree with TRBD2. The CDR3 sequence is 13 residues long. Germline V lookup: CDR1 SNHLY, CDR2 FYNNEI. Trimming removed 10 bases from V and 7 bases from J; junction bases left unmatched: 6. In DNA form, the CDR3 reads TGTGCCACCGGACTAGCGGGGTATCATACGCAGTATTTT. It is translated as CATGLAGYHTQYF.

The chain joins TRBV5-4 to TRBJ2-2; 10 nucleotides line up with TRBD2. Germline CDR1 reads SGHNT; CDR2 reads YYREEE (reference sequence). The CDR3 runs 18 residues. V was clipped by 4 bases and J by 0 bases; unmatched bases: 9. The CDR3 DNA sequence: TGTGCCAGCAGCCGTAGGACTAGCGGTGACGCGAACACCGGGGAGCTGTTTTTT. Its protein product is CASSRRTSGDANTGELFF.